The rows below give T cell receptor beta chains drawn from one sample of a study of T cells in Graves' hyperthyroidism and ophthalmopathy. MiXCR was run by TCRdb on the multiplex PCR reads, yielding one entry per CDR3 protein. The repertoire holds some 580,000 distinct CDR3 sequences, approximately 16% seen once, with more than 3% in the top ten. Input material: blood. These receptor sequences come from a middle-aged woman with Graves' ophthalmopathy. Both conserved end residues are part of each CDR3. D genes are given only for firm matches. Size values are once, few and many counts, or a class for expanded clones, and some rows have none.

TRBJ2-7 TRBV20-1 NA NA TGCAGTGCTAGAAGGGACTTCCAATCAGGCGAGCAGTACTTC CSARRDFQSGEQYF
TRBJ1-5 TRBV12-3/TRBV12-4 TRBD1 many TGTGCCAGCCGCCAGGGGACAGGAGCAGTTCAGCCCCAGCATTTT CASRQGTGAVQPQHF
TRBJ1-1 TRBV15 NA NA TGTGCCACCAGCAGACCCCCGGGGGGCCGAACTGAAGCTTTCTTT CATSRPPGGRTEAFF
TRBJ2-7 TRBV6-1 NA NA TGTGCCAGTAATTCTAAGCGGAGCTCCTACGAGCAGTACTTC CASNSKRSSYEQYF
TRBJ1-6 TRBV2 TRBD1 many TGTGCCAGCAGGGAAGCGACAGGGCGGACACCCCTCCACTTT CASREATGRTPLHF
TRBJ1-6 TRBV20-1 NA many TGCAGTGCTAGTTACGGGAATTCACCCCTCCACTTT CSASYGNSPLHF
TRBJ2-5 TRBV28 NA NA TGTGCCAGCAGTCCTTCGGGGGCAGGGAAGGTAAAAGAGACCCAGTACTTC CASSPSGAGKVKETQYF
TRBJ1-1 TRBV10-3 TRBD1 few TGTGCCACCTGGACAGGGATGGCTGAAGCTTTCTTT CATWTGMAEAFF
TRBJ2-6 TRBV6-1 TRBD1 NA TGTGCCGCCGCAACAGGGGCGGCTGGGGCCAACGTCCTGACTTTC CAAATGAAGANVLTF
TRBJ1-5 TRBV6-1 NA many TGTGCCAGCAGCGACCGTGGGGTTCAGCCCCAGCATTTT CASSDRGVQPQHF
TRBJ1-2 TRBV11-1 TRBD1 many TGTGCCAGCAGTCGGGGACAGGGCGGCTATGGCTACACCTTC CASSRGQGGYGYTF
TRBJ2-1 TRBV19 TRBD2 few TGTGCCAGTAGTATTGTGAGCTTGGGACTAGCGGGGCCCAATGAGCAGTTCTTC CASSIVSLGLAGPNEQFF
TRBJ2-1 TRBV18 TRBD1 many TGTGCCAGCTCGTTATTGGACAGGTGGGACAATGAGCAGTTCTTC CASSLLDRWDNEQFF
TRBJ1-2 TRBV29-1 TRBD1 few TGCAGCGTCTTACAGGGGGGAGTTCGTGGCTACACCTTC CSVLQGGVRGYTF
TRBJ2-3 TRBV5-1 TRBD2 NA TGCGCCAGCAGCAAGGGGTCGGGGACTAGCGGAACAGATACGCAGTATTTT CASSKGSGTSGTDTQYF
TRBJ1-6 TRBV20-1 NA NA TGCAGTGCTAGATCCTCTGGTAGCTCCTATAATTCACCCCTCCACTTT CSARSSGSSYNSPLHF
TRBJ2-3 TRBV11-2 NA many TGTGCCAGCACCCCCTTTAGTACAGATACGCAGTATTTT CASTPFSTDTQYF
TRBJ2-7 TRBV28 TRBD1 few TGTGCCAGCAGTCCCCGACAGGGCGGGTCGCTCTCCTACGAGCAGTACTTC CASSPRQGGSLSYEQYF
TRBJ1-4 TRBV2 TRBD1 many TGTGCCAGCAGGGACAGGGCCGCAACTAATGAAAAACTGTTTTTT CASRDRAATNEKLFF
TRBJ1-1 TRBV12-3/TRBV12-4 NA many TGTGCCAGCAGTTTAGCGGAGGGGGGAGCTTTCTTT CASSLAEGGAFF
TRBJ2-3 TRBV7-8 NA few TGTGCCAGCAGCTTAGACCGGAGCTCGGGGCAGTATTTT CASSLDRSSGQYF
TRBJ2-7 TRBV18 TRBD1 many TGTGCCAGCTCACCACTTGAGGGGGCCGGCGAGCAGTACTTC CASSPLEGAGEQYF
TRBJ2-7 TRBV28 NA many TGTGCCAGCAGGAAGGGGGGGGGAGTGGGTTACGAGCAGTACTTC CASRKGGGVGYEQYF
TRBJ2-3 TRBV3-1 NA many TGTGCCAGCAGCCAGAACACAGATACGCAGTATTTT CASSQNTDTQYF
TRBJ1-4 TRBV6-1 NA NA TGTGCCAGAGCAGATGGGGATGAAAAACTGTTTTTT CARADGDEKLFF
TRBJ2-6 TRBV7-3 NA many TGTGCCAGCTCCACAGGAGGATCTGGGGCCAACGTCCTGACTTTC CASSTGGSGANVLTF
TRBJ2-6 TRBV28 TRBD1 many TGTGCCAGCAGTTCACAGGGGGCGCCTGGGGCCAACGTCCTGACTTTC CASSSQGAPGANVLTF
TRBJ2-7 TRBV6-1 TRBD1 NA TGTGCCAGCAGTTTAACCGGGGCGACAGGGATTCATGTGCAGTACTTC CASSLTGATGIHVQYF
TRBJ1-3 TRBV3-1 NA NA TGTGCCAGCAGCCAAGCAAGCCTAGGGGCTGGAAACACCATATATTTT CASSQASLGAGNTIYF